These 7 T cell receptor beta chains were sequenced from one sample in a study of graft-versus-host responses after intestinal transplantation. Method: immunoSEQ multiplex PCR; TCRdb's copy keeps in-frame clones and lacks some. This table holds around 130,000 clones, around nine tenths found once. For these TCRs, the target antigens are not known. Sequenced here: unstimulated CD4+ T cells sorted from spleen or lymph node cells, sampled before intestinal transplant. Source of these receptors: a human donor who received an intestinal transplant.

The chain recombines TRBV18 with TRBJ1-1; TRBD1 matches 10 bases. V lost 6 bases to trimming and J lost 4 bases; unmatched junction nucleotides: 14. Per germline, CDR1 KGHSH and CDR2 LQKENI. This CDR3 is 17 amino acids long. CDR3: CASSTYPWTGGSTEAFF. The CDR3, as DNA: TGTGCCAGCTCCACCTATCCATGGACAGGGGGGAGCACTGAAGCTTTCTTT.

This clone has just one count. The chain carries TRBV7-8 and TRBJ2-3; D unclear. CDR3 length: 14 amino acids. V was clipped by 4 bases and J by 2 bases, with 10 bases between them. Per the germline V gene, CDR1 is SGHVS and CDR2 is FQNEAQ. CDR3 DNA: TGTGCCAGCAGCTCGGTCGGAGTCACAGATACGCAGTATTTT. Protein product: CASSSVGVTDTQYF.

The CDR3 DNA sequence: TGTGCCAGCAGACCCAGAGCAGGCGGGGAGCTGTTTTTT. Translation: CASRPRAGGELFF. The chain couples TRBV2 to TRBJ2-2; D remains unclear. This CDR3 has 13 amino acids. V lost 6 bases and J 7 bases, leaving 12 bases between the germline ends. In germline, CDR1 is SNHLY, CDR2 FYNNEI. Combining the CDR3 with reference TRBV2 and TRBJ2-2 gives the whole variable domain EPEVTQTPSHQVTQMGQEVILRCVPISNHLYFYWYRQILGQKVEFLVSFYNNEISEKSEIFDDQFSVERPDGSNFTLKIRSTKLEDSAMYFCASRPRAGGELFFGEGSRLTVL.

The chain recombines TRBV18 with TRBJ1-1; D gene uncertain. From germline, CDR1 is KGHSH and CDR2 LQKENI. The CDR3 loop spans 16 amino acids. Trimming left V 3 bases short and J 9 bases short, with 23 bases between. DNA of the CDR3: TGTGCCAGCTCACCCATGGGATGGGCCCAGAAAATTCAAGCTTTCTTT. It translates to CASSPMGWAQKIQAFF. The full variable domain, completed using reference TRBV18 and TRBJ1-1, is NAGVMQNPRHLVRRRGQEARLRCSPMKGHSHVYWYRQLPEEGLKFMVYLQKENIIDESGMPKERFSAEFPKEGPSILRIQQVVRGDSAAYFCASSPMGWAQKIQAFFGQGTRLTVV.

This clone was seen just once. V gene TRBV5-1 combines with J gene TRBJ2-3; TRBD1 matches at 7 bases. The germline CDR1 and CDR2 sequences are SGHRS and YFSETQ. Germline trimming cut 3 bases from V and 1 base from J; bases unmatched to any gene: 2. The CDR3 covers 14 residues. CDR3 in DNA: TGCGCCAGCAGCTCCGGACAGGGCACAGATACGCAGTATTTT. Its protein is CASSSGQGTDTQYF.

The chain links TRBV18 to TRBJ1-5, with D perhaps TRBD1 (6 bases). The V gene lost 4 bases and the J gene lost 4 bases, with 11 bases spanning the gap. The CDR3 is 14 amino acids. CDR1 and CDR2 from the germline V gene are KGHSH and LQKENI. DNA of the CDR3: TGTGCCAGCTCACTTGGACAGAGTAATCAGCCCCAGCATTTT. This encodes CASSLGQSNQPQHF.

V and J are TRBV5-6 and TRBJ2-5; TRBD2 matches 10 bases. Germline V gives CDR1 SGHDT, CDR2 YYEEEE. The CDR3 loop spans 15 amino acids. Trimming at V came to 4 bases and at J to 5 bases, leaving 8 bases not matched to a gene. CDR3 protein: CASSRSGGALETQYF. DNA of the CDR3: TGTGCCAGCAGCCGAAGCGGGGGGGCCTTGGAGACCCAGTACTTC. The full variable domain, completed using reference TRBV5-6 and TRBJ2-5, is DAGVTQSPTHLIKTRGQQVTLRCSPKSGHDTVSWYQQALGQGPQFIFQYYEEEERQRGNFPDRFSGHQFPNYSSELNVNALLLGDSALYLCASSRSGGALETQYFGPGTRLLVL.